The TCR beta chain described here comes from a study of control samples from healthy donors and cancer patients (dated by TCRdb to the early 2020s). The germline V gene gives CDR1 as KGHSH and CDR2 as LQKENI. V ends up 3 bases short and J 1 base short, with an unmatched junction base count of 4. Taken from cysteine to phenylalanine, the CDR3 has 15 residues. Only the CDR3 DNA is retained, 45 bases long and in frame from the first base. The method behind the library was the immunoSEQ multiplex PCR assay. In TCRdb, the immuneACCESS table is reduced to in-frame sequences with V and J assigned. These tables do not hold every clone; where another copy was compared, an unresolved V gene accounts for under half, and the others remain unexplained. The sample table shows 150,000 or so clones, and 93% are seen once. The ten largest make up roughly 4% of the sample. Comment on this clone: It has no known antigen specificity. No much larger clone is present one base from it, and per-base qualities are unavailable.

This sequence uses TRBV18 and TRBJ1-1; 8 of the junction bases match TRBD1. Input material: blood. The source is an older woman in good health. Here is the DNA: TGTGCCAGCTCACCTATTGGGACAGGGAACACTGAAGCTTTCTTT. This gives the protein CASSPIGTGNTEAFF. Reference TRBV18 and TRBJ1-1 genes cover what lies past the CDR3, so the full variable domain is NAGVMQNPRHLVRRRGQEARLRCSPMKGHSHVYWYRQLPEEGLKFMVYLQKENIIDESGMPKERFSAEFPKEGPSILRIQQVVRGDSAAYFCASSPIGTGNTEAFFGQGTRLTVV.